Listed here are 23 T cell receptor beta chains from one sample, sequenced in a study of beta chain features in type 1 diabetes. Expressed TCRB transcripts were sequenced, since all the RNA that had been isolated was reverse transcribed. Libraries were prepared by immunoSEQ multiplex PCR; TCRdb keeps only in-frame clonotypes and omits some of them. The sample holds 200,000 to 250,000 clones, about a tenth seen once. Sequencing was done on a sample of central memory CD4+ T cells from blood. The origin of the receptors is a man younger than 35 in good health.

This clone has just a few counts. V is TRBV7-6 and J is TRBJ2-6; D unclear. Per germline, CDR1 SGHVS and CDR2 FNYEAQ. The CDR3 has 16 residues. V gave up 1 base and J gave up 0 bases, with 7 bases separating them. The CDR3 protein is CASSLGRISGANVLTF. The DNA for the CDR3 is TGTGCCAGCAGCTTAGGGCGAATCTCTGGGGCCAACGTCCTGACTTTC.

To note about this clone: Additional DNA sequences in this sample encode the identical CDR3. The J gene is TRBJ2-3, the V gene TRBV5-1, with D possibly being TRBD1 (6 bases). Trimming took 1 base from V and 1 from J, leaving 10 bases between them. The germline CDR1 and CDR2 sequences are SGHRS and YFSETQ. The CDR3 has 15 residues. The CDR3 sequence is CASSLTGQGTDTQYF. CDR3 bases: TGCGCCAGCAGCTTGACAGGGCAGGGCACAGATACGCAGTATTTT.

The chain carries TRBV7-9 and TRBJ1-4; D might be TRBD1 (5 bases). Germline V gene lookup returns CDR1 SEHNR and CDR2 FQNEAQ (reference sequence). V was cut by 5 bases and J by 8 bases, with 18 bases left in between. The CDR3 extends over 15 amino acids. In DNA, the CDR3 is TGTGCCAGCAGCCATAGTTCAGGGATGTTAGAAAAACTGTTTTTT. Amino acids: CASSHSSGMLEKLFF.

The chain is built from TRBV27 and TRBJ2-5; possible D gene TRBD2, 6 bases. The CDR3 contains 15 residues. The germline V gene has CDR1 MNHEY and CDR2 SMNVEV (reference sequence). Trimming took 5 bases from V and 3 from J, leaving 16 bases between them. CDR3 DNA sequence: TGTGCCAGCAGTCTATTCTCTGCGGGAAAAGAGACCCAGTACTTC. Encoded protein: CASSLFSAGKETQYF.

V and J are TRBV19 and TRBJ2-2; maybe TRBD2 (5 bases). The CDR3 totals 17 residues. Germline CDR1 is LNHDA and CDR2 is SQIVND (reference sequence). V was trimmed by 8 bases and J by 2 bases, leaving 21 bases between them. The CDR3 coding sequence is TGTGCCAGTCGCGATACCGGGAACAAGGGTAACACCGGGGAGCTGTTTTTT. It specifies CASRDTGNKGNTGELFF.

This clone was seen more than once but under ten times. V and J are TRBV15 and TRBJ1-2, with D hard to call. Trimming took 4 bases from V and 3 from J, leaving 9 bases between them. CDR1 is LNHNV and CDR2 is YYDKDF in the germline V gene (reference sequence). CDR3 size: 13 residues. The CDR3 is CATSITSDYGYTF. CDR3 DNA sequence: TGTGCCACCAGCATCACGAGTGACTATGGCTACACCTTC.

The chain is built from TRBV7-2 and TRBJ2-7; weak D call: TRBD2 (5 bases). Trimming removed 6 bases at V and 4 bases at J, with 10 bases between. CDR3 length equals 12 residues. Germline CDR1 reads SGHTA; CDR2 reads FQGNSA. The CDR3 region has the DNA TGTGCCAGCAGTTTCCGGGGTTACGAGCAGTACTTC. Its translation: CASSFRGYEQYF.

This clone showed up many times. The gene calls are TRBV6-1 and TRBJ2-7; the D call may be TRBD1 or TRBD2 (5 bases each). V gave up 4 bases and J gave up 0 bases, with 13 bases separating them. This CDR3 has 15 residues. Germline V CDR1 and CDR2: MNHNS, SASEGT. This chain's CDR3 is CASSAIRDGSYEQYF. In DNA, the CDR3 is TGTGCCAGCAGTGCAATCCGGGACGGCTCCTACGAGCAGTACTTC.

The genes are TRBV5-4 and TRBJ2-7; the D call may be TRBD1 or TRBD2 (5 bases each). The germline V gene has CDR1 SGHNT and CDR2 YYREEE (reference sequence). The CDR3 is 14 amino acids. The V end was cut by 7 bases, the J end by 0 bases, with 14 bases between. CDR3 DNA: TGTGCCAGCTCCGGGACCGCCGTCTCCTACGAGCAGTACTTC. This encodes CASSGTAVSYEQYF.

This clone showed up just a few times. V gene TRBV30 combines with J gene TRBJ2-1; D remains unclear. The germline CDR1 and CDR2 sequences are GTSNPN and SVGIG (reference sequence). V lost 3 bases to trimming and J lost 6 bases, with 12 bases between them. The CDR3 consists of 13 residues. In nucleotides, the CDR3 is TGTGCCTGGAGGAGAAATCCCGGCAATGAGCAGTTCTTC. Amino acid sequence: CAWRRNPGNEQFF.

The chain is built from TRBV5-1 and TRBJ2-1; 10 bases map to TRBD2. The CDR3 sequence is 15 residues long. Germline lookup yields CDR1 SGHRS and CDR2 YFSETQ. V dropped 2 bases and J dropped 10; count of bases not matched to a gene: 9. DNA of the CDR3: TGCGCCAGCAGCTTACTAGCGGGATCCGGAGAGGAGCAGTTCTTC. Amino acid sequence: CASSLLAGSGEEQFF.

This clone occurred many times. The chain couples TRBV25-1 to TRBJ2-5, with D tentatively TRBD1 or TRBD2 (5 bases each). This CDR3 is built from 13 residues. The germline CDR1 and CDR2 sequences are MGHDK and SYGVNS. With 5 bases removed from V and 5 bases from J, the gap between germline ends came to 12 bases. This CDR3 is CASSLYGTETQYF. CDR3 coding DNA: TGTGCCAGCAGTCTGTACGGGACCGAGACCCAGTACTTC.

The genes are TRBV2 and TRBJ1-1, with 9 bases matching TRBD1. Unmatched junction bases numbered 8, after V lost 4 bases and J lost 2 bases. This CDR3 has 16 amino acids. Germline V gene data show CDR1 as SNHLY and CDR2 as FYNNEI. The CDR3 loop is CASSVGLGQGNTEAFF. The CDR3 nucleotides are TGTGCCAGCAGTGTCGGCCTGGGACAGGGAAACACTGAAGCTTTCTTT.

The rearrangement links TRBV7-2 to TRBJ2-7; a weak D match, TRBD1 (5 bases). Trimming pared 1 base from V and 3 bases from J, leaving 7 bases between. Germline CDR1 and CDR2: SGHTA and FQGNSA. The CDR3 has 13 residues. CDR3 loop: CASSLGQYYEQYF. Here the CDR3 DNA reads TGTGCCAGCAGCTTAGGACAGTACTACGAGCAGTACTTC. Supplemented by reference TRBV7-2 and TRBJ2-7, the full variable domain reads GAGVSQSPSNKVTEKGKDVELRCDPISGHTALYWYRQSLGQGLEFLIYFQGNSAPDKSGLPSDRFSAERTGGSVSTLTIQRTQQEDSAVYLCASSLGQYYEQYFGPGTRLTVT.

This clone was detected many times. J is TRBJ2-3 and V is TRBV2, with 10 bases lining up with TRBD2. The CDR3 totals 16 residues. With V trimmed by 6 bases and J by 2 bases, 8 bases remained unmatched. Germline lookup yields CDR1 SNHLY and CDR2 FYNNEI. The CDR3 loop is CASSSGLATYTDTQYF. The DNA of the CDR3 is TGTGCCAGCAGCTCGGGACTAGCGACATACACAGATACGCAGTATTTT.

The rearrangement joins TRBV5-1 to TRBJ2-1, with D uncertain. Germline CDR1 and CDR2: SGHRS and YFSETQ. The CDR3 runs to 15 residues. Trimming shortened V by 4 bases and J by 4 bases, and 15 bases separated the two germline ends. The CDR3 coding sequence is TGCGCCAGCAGCACATTAGCCGAACCATACAATGAGCAGTTCTTC. Its protein product is CASSTLAEPYNEQFF.

On this clone itself: At one boundary the junction diverges from the germline segment, which might be a read error. V is TRBV11-2 and J is TRBJ1-2, with 7 bases lining up with TRBD1. Per germline, CDR1 SGHAT and CDR2 FQNNGV. This CDR3 region has 13 residues. This chain's CDR3 is CASSVDRVHGYTF. The CDR3 DNA reads as TGTGCCAGCAGCGTAGACAGGGTTCATGGCTACACCTTC. Looking up the rest from reference TRBV11-2 and TRBJ1-2 gives the full variable domain: EAGVAQSPRYKIIEKRQSVAFWCNPISGHATLYWYQQILGQGPKLLIQFQNNGVVDDSQLPKDRFSAERLKGVDSTLKIQPAKLEDSAVYLCASSVDRVHGYTFGSGTRLTVV.

CDR3 residues: CASSQDERVASYGYTF. The CDR3 DNA follows: TGCGCCAGCAGCCAAGACGAACGGGTGGCGAGCTATGGCTACACCTTC. V usage is TRBV4-3 and J usage is TRBJ1-2; D call uncertain. The CDR3 runs 16 residues. Looked up from germline, CDR1 is LGHNA and CDR2 is YSLEER. Trimming stripped 0 bases from V and 4 bases from J, with 15 bases between.

This clone has at least ten counts. The CDR3 region has the DNA TGCGCCAGCAGCCAAGACCTGCCAAGCCCCTACCAAGAGACCCAGTACTTC. Its translation is CASSQDLPSPYQETQYF. V gene TRBV4-1 combines with J gene TRBJ2-5; D call uncertain. Trimming shortened V by 0 bases and J by 0 bases, and 14 bases separated the two germline ends. Germline CDR1 MGHRA, CDR2 YSYEKL. The CDR3 length is 17 residues.

This clone was observed a few times. The V and J genes are TRBV2 and TRBJ2-5; possible D gene TRBD2, 6 bases. V lost 6 bases to trimming and J lost 4 bases, with 24 bases between them. Germline CDR1 and CDR2: SNHLY and FYNNEI. The CDR3 length is 17 residues. The CDR3 DNA sequence: TGTGCCAGCAGGGAGGTGGACTACCAAACGGCGGTAGAGACCCAGTACTTC. This sequence encodes CASREVDYQTAVETQYF.

The rearrangement joins TRBV10-3 to TRBJ2-5; D gene ambiguous. CDR1 and CDR2 (germline): ENHRY, SYGVKD. CDR3 length: 13 residues. V gave up 4 bases and J gave up 5 bases, with 11 bases separating them. As DNA, the CDR3 is TGTGCCATCAGTGCCATCATCGAGGAGACCCAGTACTTC. As protein: CAISAIIEETQYF.

The CDR3 DNA reads TGTGCCAGCAGCCGAGACAGGGGGGAAATATACGAGCAGTACTTC. It is translated as CASSRDRGEIYEQYF. The J gene is TRBJ2-7, the V gene TRBV7-2; 9 bases fit TRBD1. The junction had 9 bases not matched to a gene; V was cut back by 5 bases and J by 4 bases. The CDR3 runs 15 residues. CDR1 and CDR2 (germline): SGHTA, FQGNSA.

There are a few counts of this clone. The rearrangement joins TRBV9 to TRBJ2-5, with D perhaps assigned TRBD1 or TRBD2 (5 bases each). This CDR3 contains 13 residues. V dropped 4 bases and J dropped 2 bases, with 9 bases sitting between them. Germline V gene data show CDR1 as SGDLS and CDR2 as YYNGEE. CDR3 bases: TGTGCCAGCAGCCGGGACCTACAAGAGACCCAGTACTTC. Its translation is CASSRDLQETQYF. Full variable domain (missing parts from reference TRBV9 and TRBJ2-5): DSGVTQTPKHLITATGQRVTLRCSPRSGDLSVYWYQQSLDQGLQFLIQYYNGEERAKGNILERFSAQQFPDLHSELNLSSLELGDSALYFCASSRDLQETQYFGPGTRLLVL.